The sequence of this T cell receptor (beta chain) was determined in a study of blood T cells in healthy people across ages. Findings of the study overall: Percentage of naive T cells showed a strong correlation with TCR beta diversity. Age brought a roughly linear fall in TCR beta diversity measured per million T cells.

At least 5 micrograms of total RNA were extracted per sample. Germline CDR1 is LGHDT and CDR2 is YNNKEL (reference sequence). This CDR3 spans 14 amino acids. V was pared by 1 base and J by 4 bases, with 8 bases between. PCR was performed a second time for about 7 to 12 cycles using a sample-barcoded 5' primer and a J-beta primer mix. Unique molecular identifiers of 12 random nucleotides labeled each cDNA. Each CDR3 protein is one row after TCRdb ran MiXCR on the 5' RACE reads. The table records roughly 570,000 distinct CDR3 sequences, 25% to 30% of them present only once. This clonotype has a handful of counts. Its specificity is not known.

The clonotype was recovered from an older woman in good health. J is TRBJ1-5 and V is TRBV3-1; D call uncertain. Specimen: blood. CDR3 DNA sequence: TGTGCCAGCAGCCAAGCAACAGTAAATCAGCCCCAGCATTTT. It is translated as CASSQATVNQPQHF.